Below are 18 T cell receptor beta chains sequenced from a single sample in a study of T cell repertoires in cytomegalovirus infection. TCRdb itself ran the reads through MiXCR, one entry per CDR3 protein. The data show roughly 630,000 distinct CDR3 sequences, more than 20% seen once. Sequenced material: CD8+ T cells from PBMCs. These receptor sequences come from a human donor in good health (CMV status not recorded). Some clones in this sample may be carry-over from other donors' samples.

The chain employs TRBV12-5 and TRBJ1-1, with TRBD1 matching 7 bases. Germline V gene data show CDR1 as LGHNT and CDR2 as FRNRAP. This CDR3 is built from 14 residues. Trimming removed 4 bases from V and 7 bases from J; junction bases left unmatched: 9. The CDR3: CASGYNSGTVEAFF. DNA for the CDR3: TGTGCTAGTGGTTATAATTCCGGGACAGTTGAAGCTTTCTTT.

This clonotype was picked up many times. The J gene is TRBJ1-2, the V gene TRBV25-1; tentative D call: TRBD1 (5 bases). Germline V gives CDR1 MGHDK, CDR2 SYGVNS. Deletions cut 7 bases from V and 3 bases from J, with 12 bases between. The CDR3 runs 13 residues. CDR3 nucleotide sequence: TGTGCCAGCAAGTTGACAGATTACTATGGCTACACCTTC. Its translation: CASKLTDYYGYTF.

In its sample, this clonotype was seen a few times. The chain is built from TRBV5-6 and TRBJ2-5, with D hard to call. This CDR3 is 14 amino acids long. Trimming pared 4 bases from V and 5 bases from J, leaving 15 bases between. Germline V lookup: CDR1 SGHDT, CDR2 YYEEEE. The CDR3 spells CASSLWLLEETQYF. DNA of the CDR3: TGTGCCAGCAGCCTCTGGCTACTCGAGGAGACCCAGTACTTC. Filled out from reference TRBV5-6 and TRBJ2-5, the complete variable domain reads DAGVTQSPTHLIKTRGQQVTLRCSPKSGHDTVSWYQQALGQGPQFIFQYYEEEERQRGNFPDRFSGHQFPNYSSELNVNALLLGDSALYLCASSLWLLEETQYFGPGTRLLVL.

This clonotype has just a few counts. The final CDR3 position lacks the conserved phenylalanine or tryptophan, pointing to a likely read error. The CDR3: CATSEHRDAPGGYTS. The CDR3 DNA reads TGTGCCACCAGTGAGCACAGGGATGCTCCGGGGGGCTACACCTCC. The chain carries TRBV24-1 and TRBJ1-2, with D possibly matching TRBD1 (6 bases). This CDR3 contains 15 residues. V was trimmed by 4 bases and J by 8 bases, leaving 19 bases between them. CDR1 and CDR2 (germline): KGHDR, SFDVKD.

This clonotype was seen more than once but under ten times. The gene calls are TRBV19 and TRBJ2-2, with unresolved D. Between the trimmed V and J ends, which lost 7 bases and 7 bases, there was a span of 19 bases. Looked up from germline, CDR1 is LNHDA and CDR2 is SQIVND (reference sequence). CDR3 length: 15 residues. The CDR3 bases are TGTGCCAGTATTAGGTCCCGTTATAGCTACGGGGAGCTGTTTTTT. Translated, it gives CASIRSRYSYGELFF.

V and J are TRBV29-1 and TRBJ1-2, with D possibly being TRBD1 (6 bases). CDR3 length: 13 residues. V was clipped by 4 bases and J by 4 bases, with 13 bases between them. The V gene's germline CDR1 is SQVTM and CDR2 ANQGSEA. The CDR3 sequence is CSVGGGRIYGYTF. As DNA, the CDR3 is TGCAGCGTTGGTGGGGGGCGGATCTATGGCTACACCTTC.

This clonotype was found a few times. The gene calls are TRBV27 and TRBJ1-5; D is perhaps TRBD1 (5 bases). Looked up from germline, CDR1 is MNHEY and CDR2 is SMNVEV (reference sequence). V was shortened by 5 bases and J by 7 bases, with 18 bases between the two germline ends. There are 15 residues in the CDR3. The chain's CDR3 is CASSPWEGREQPQHF. As DNA, the CDR3 is TGTGCCAGCAGTCCTTGGGAGGGACGAGAACAGCCCCAGCATTTT.

The CDR3 nucleotides are TGTGCCAGCAGCCCACCGGGGAAAGGAGAGACCCAGTACTTC. Its translation is CASSPPGKGETQYF. The chain employs TRBV7-4 and TRBJ2-5, with a possible D match to TRBD2 (5 bases). CDR3 length equals 14 residues. V lost 5 bases, J lost 4 bases, and 14 bases lay in between. The germline V gene encodes CDR1 SGHVT and CDR2 SQSDAQ.

V usage is TRBV20-1 and J usage is TRBJ2-7, with no clear D. This CDR3 is built from 14 residues. V shed 2 bases and J shed 0 bases, with 11 bases lying between them. In germline, CDR1 is DFQATT, CDR2 SNEGSKA (reference sequence). The CDR3 loop is CSARIIHSSYEQYV. The CDR3 DNA is TGCAGTGCTAGAATCATCCATAGCTCCTACGAGCAGTACGTC.

The V call is TRBV12-3 or TRBV12-4, the J call TRBJ2-2; no firm D call. This CDR3 region has 13 residues. Trimming took 6 bases from V and 4 from J, leaving 9 bases between them. CDR3 DNA sequence: TGTGCCAGCAGCCGGGCGGCCACCGGGGAGCTGTTTTTT. Its translation is CASSRAATGELFF.

The chain joins TRBV27 to TRBJ1-2; 7 nucleotides agree with TRBD1. From germline, CDR1 is MNHEY and CDR2 SMNVEV (reference sequence). The CDR3 consists of 16 residues. J gave up 7 bases and V 4 bases, and 15 bases lay outside the gene matches. This chain's CDR3 is CASSYLLGQGVSGYTF. The CDR3 bases are TGTGCCAGCAGTTACCTACTTGGGCAGGGGGTGAGTGGCTACACCTTC.

A single count supports this clonotype. Written as DNA, the CDR3 is TGTGCCAGCAGCTTAGTAGGGCGAGAAAAACTGTTTTTT. Translated, it gives CASSLVGREKLFF. This chain joins TRBV7-8 and TRBJ1-4; no reliable D call. V lost 1 base, J lost 8 bases, and 8 bases lay in between. Germline assignment: CDR1 SGHVS and CDR2 FQNEAQ. The CDR3 consists of 13 residues.

The CDR3 loop is CASSVDGGHNNEQFF. DNA for the CDR3: TGTGCCAGCAGCGTAGACGGGGGCCACAACAATGAGCAGTTCTTC. The gene calls are TRBV9 and TRBJ2-1; D possibly matches TRBD1 or TRBD2 (6 bases each). V was trimmed by 0 bases and J by 5 bases, leaving 12 bases between them. CDR3 length equals 15 residues. CDR1 and CDR2 (germline): SGDLS, YYNGEE.

The gene calls are TRBV2 and TRBJ2-7, with 7 bases that match TRBD1. The CDR3 has 13 amino acids. The V and J ends lost 7 bases and 6 bases, in that order; junction bases with no gene match: 9. The V gene's germline CDR1 is SNHLY and CDR2 FYNNEI. Written as DNA, the CDR3 is TGTGCCAGCACCCCAGGGGGACAGTCCGAGCAGTACTTC. Encoded protein: CASTPGGQSEQYF.

At least ten counts were recorded for this clonotype. V is TRBV7-2 and J is TRBJ1-2; TRBD1 matches at 9 bases. There are 16 residues in the CDR3. The germline CDR1 and CDR2 sequences are SGHTA and FQGNSA. Losses at the gene ends were 4 bases for V and 7 bases for J; bases not matched to a gene: 13. The CDR3 reads CASSSETGGTAFGYTF. CDR3 sequence (DNA): TGTGCCAGCAGCTCGGAGACAGGGGGGACGGCGTTTGGCTACACCTTC.

The chain employs TRBV20-1 and TRBJ2-5; 11 bases line up with TRBD2. Germline loops: CDR1 DFQATT, CDR2 SNEGSKA (reference sequence). The length of the CDR3 is 16 residues. CDR3 in amino acids: CSGTSGEWDAGETQYF. The CDR3 DNA reads TGCAGCGGGACTAGCGGAGAATGGGACGCGGGGGAGACCCAGTACTTC.

This clonotype was seen a few times. The chain employs TRBV4-1 and TRBJ2-3; possible D gene TRBD2, 7 bases. Per germline, CDR1 MGHRA and CDR2 YSYEKL. The CDR3 totals 16 residues. Deletions cut 2 bases from V and 4 bases from J, with 16 bases between. CDR3 nucleotides: TGCGCCAGCAGCCAAACGCGGGGGCTCAGGGCAGATACGCAGTATTTT. Its protein is CASSQTRGLRADTQYF.

This clonotype was detected only a few times. The chain has TRBV7-9 and TRBJ2-7; 8 bases are shared with TRBD1. The length of the CDR3 is 14 residues. Germline lookup yields CDR1 SEHNR and CDR2 FQNEAQ (reference sequence). The J segment lost 2 bases and the V segment lost 7 bases, leaving 7 bases of the junction unmatched. This CDR3 reads CASMLDRGPYEQYF. In DNA, the CDR3 is TGTGCCAGCATGCTAGACAGGGGTCCCTACGAGCAGTACTTC.